The 4 T cell receptor beta chains below all came from one sample that was sequenced in a study of lymphopenia after photon versus proton radiotherapy. Libraries were prepared by immunoSEQ multiplex PCR; TCRdb keeps only in-frame clonotypes and omits some of them. The sample has around 18,000 clones, 84% seen once. The sequencing used peripheral blood, collected from a patient treated with proton-based radiotherapy. These receptors were collected from a man in his 70s with pancreatic cancer.

The chain recombines TRBV2 with TRBJ2-4; D is perhaps TRBD2 (6 bases). This CDR3 is built from 13 residues. Germline loops: CDR1 SNHLY, CDR2 FYNNEI. V gave up 7 bases and J gave up 6 bases, with 13 bases separating them. The CDR3 loop is CASTLSEGNIQYF. For the CDR3, the DNA is TGTGCCAGCACCCTATCGGAGGGAAACATTCAGTACTTC.

This chain uses TRBV2 with TRBJ2-1; possible D gene TRBD1, 6 bases. Per the germline V gene, CDR1 is SNHLY and CDR2 is FYNNEI. With 2 bases removed from V and 0 bases from J, the gap between germline ends came to 11 bases. The CDR3 totals 16 residues. This CDR3 is CASSEQGQLSYNEQFF. In DNA form, the CDR3 reads TGTGCCAGCAGTGAACAGGGGCAACTCTCCTACAATGAGCAGTTCTTC.

V usage is TRBV7-2 and J usage is TRBJ1-6; D is uncertain. The CDR3 sequence is 15 residues long. Looked up from germline, CDR1 is SGHTA and CDR2 is FQGNSA. V was clipped by 7 bases and J by 3 bases, with 13 bases between them. CDR3 in amino acids: CASTLTINYNSPLHF. The CDR3 coding sequence is TGTGCCAGCACCCTGACAATCAACTATAATTCACCCCTCCACTTT.

The chain has TRBV29-1 and TRBJ2-1; 7 bases fit TRBD2. Germline CDR1 reads SQVTM; CDR2 reads ANQGSEA. The CDR3 totals 15 residues. V lost 6 bases to trimming and J lost 3 bases; unmatched junction nucleotides: 11. Here the CDR3 DNA reads TGCAGCGTCCCGGTACGCGGGAGCGACTACAATGAGCAGTTCTTC. Its translation is CSVPVRGSDYNEQFF.